This TCR beta chain was sequenced during a study of patients and donors after allogeneic stem cell transplantation. This clonotype was counted a few times. MiXCR, applied by TCRdb to the RT-PCR reads, yields one record per CDR3 protein. The data contain around 160,000 distinct CDR3 sequences, roughly 30% of them seen just once; the ten biggest clones take up 3.2%. The CDR3 runs to 15 residues. Germline assignment: CDR1 LNHNV and CDR2 YYDKDF (reference sequence). The V end lost 3 bases, the J end lost 2 bases, and 14 bases lay between the germline ends. This TCR was sampled from a human donor who was either an allogeneic HSCT recipient or a stem cell or donor lymphocyte infusion donor (not recorded which). It is not recorded whose cells these are; they may come from a transplant donor. The chain employs TRBV15 and TRBJ2-7, with a tentative D call TRBD2 (5 bases). The sample consisted of blood, either unsorted or a sorted T cell fraction (not recorded which). The CDR3 reads CATSSILGVAYEQYF. The DNA of the CDR3 is TGTGCCACCAGCAGCATCTTGGGAGTCGCCTACGAGCAGTACTTC. Full variable domain (remainder filled in from reference TRBV15 and TRBJ2-7): DAMVIQNPRYQVTQFGKPVTLSCSQTLNHNVMYWYQQKSSQAPKLLFHYYDKDFNNEADTPDNFQSRRPNTSFCFLDIRSPGLGDTAMYLCATSSILGVAYEQYFGPGTRLTVT.